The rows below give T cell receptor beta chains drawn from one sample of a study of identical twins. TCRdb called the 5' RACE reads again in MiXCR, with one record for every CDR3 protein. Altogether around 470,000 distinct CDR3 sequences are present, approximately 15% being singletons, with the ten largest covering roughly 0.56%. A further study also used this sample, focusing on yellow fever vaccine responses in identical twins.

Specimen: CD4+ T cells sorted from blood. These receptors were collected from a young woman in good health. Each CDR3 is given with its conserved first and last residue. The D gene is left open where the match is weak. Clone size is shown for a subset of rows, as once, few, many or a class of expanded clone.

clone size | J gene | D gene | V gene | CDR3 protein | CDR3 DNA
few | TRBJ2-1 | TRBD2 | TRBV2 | CASRELAGGIYNEQFF | TGTGCCAGCAGAGAACTAGCGGGGGGGATCTACAATGAGCAGTTCTTC
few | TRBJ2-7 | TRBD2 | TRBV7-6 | CASSLGVSGSSYEQYF | TGTGCCAGCAGCTTAGGGGTTAGCGGGAGCTCCTACGAGCAGTACTTC
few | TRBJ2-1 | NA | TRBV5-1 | CASSLMETYNEQFF | TGCGCCAGCAGCTTGATGGAAACATACAATGAGCAGTTCTTC
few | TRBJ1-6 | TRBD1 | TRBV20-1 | CSASTGSSYNSPLHF | TGCAGTGCCTCGACAGGGAGCTCCTATAATTCACCCCTCCACTTT
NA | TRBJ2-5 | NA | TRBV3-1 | CASSNRAEETQYF | TGTGCCAGCAGCAACCGGGCGGAAGAGACCCAGTACTTC
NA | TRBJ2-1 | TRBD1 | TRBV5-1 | CASSSGQGINEQFF | TGCGCCAGCAGCTCCGGACAGGGAATCAATGAGCAGTTCTTC
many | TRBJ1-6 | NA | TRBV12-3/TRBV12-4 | CASSFGESPLHF | TGTGCCAGCAGTTTTGGGGAATCACCCCTCCACTTT
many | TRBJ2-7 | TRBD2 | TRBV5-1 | CASSHGLAGAYEQYF | TGCGCCAGCAGCCACGGACTAGCGGGAGCCTACGAGCAGTACTTC
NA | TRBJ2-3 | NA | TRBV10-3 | CAISESVGSTDTQYF | TGTGCCATCAGTGAGTCGGTAGGGAGCACAGATACGCAGTATTTT
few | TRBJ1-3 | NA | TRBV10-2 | CASSESVGSGNTIYF | TGCGCCAGCAGTGAGTCGGTAGGATCTGGAAACACCATATATTTT
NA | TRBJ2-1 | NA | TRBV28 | CASSPHAGLVSYNEQFF | TGTGCCAGCAGTCCCCATGCGGGCCTCGTCTCCTACAATGAGCAGTTCTTC
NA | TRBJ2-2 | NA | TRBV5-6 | CASSAGFGIGELFF | TGTGCCAGCAGCGCAGGGTTTGGCATCGGGGAGCTGTTTTTT
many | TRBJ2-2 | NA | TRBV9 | CASSVGTGELFF | TGTGCCAGCAGCGTGGGCACCGGGGAGCTGTTTTTT